A selection of T cell receptor beta chains follows, all from one sample in a study of blood T cell repertoires in COVID-19. Sequencing was performed with immunoSEQ multiplex PCR; in TCRdb, only in-frame clones are kept and a portion is missing. The sample includes around 210,000 clones, approximately 85% of them seen just once. The specimen was peripheral blood. The receptors come from a man between 50 and 59 years old with COVID-19, enrolled during active disease. The CDR3 runs from the conserved cysteine through the conserved F or W. Each record gives: V gene, D gene, J gene, CDR3 protein, CDR3 DNA. D genes are given only for firm matches.

v_call: TRBV18; d_call: -; j_call: TRBJ2-7; cdr3_aa: CASSSNGGVQYEQYF; cdr3_nt: TGTGCCAGCTCATCCAATGGCGGAGTCCAGTACGAGCAGTACTTC
v_call: TRBV5-8; d_call: TRBD1; j_call: TRBJ2-7; cdr3_aa: CASSFRDSIPYEQYF; cdr3_nt: TGTGCCAGCAGCTTCCGGGACAGCATTCCCTACGAGCAGTACTTC
v_call: TRBV24-1; d_call: TRBD1; j_call: TRBJ2-4; cdr3_aa: CATCRDRGRCSLAKNIQYF; cdr3_nt: TGTGCCACCTGCCGGGACAGGGGTCGATGTTCCCTAGCCAAAAACATTCAGTACTTC
v_call: TRBV6-1; d_call: -; j_call: TRBJ1-5; cdr3_aa: CASSEKTVSARHF; cdr3_nt: TGTGCCAGCAGTGAGAAGACAGTATCAGCGCGGCATTTT
v_call: TRBV24-1; d_call: -; j_call: TRBJ2-2; cdr3_aa: CATGGTASNTGELFF; cdr3_nt: TGTGCCACCGGGGGGACAGCTTCAAACACCGGGGAGCTGTTTTTT
v_call: TRBV5-4; d_call: TRBD1; j_call: TRBJ2-7; cdr3_aa: CASSLGGRGQEQYF; cdr3_nt: TGTGCCAGCAGCTTGGGCGGCAGGGGGCAAGAGCAGTACTTC
v_call: TRBV5-1; d_call: TRBD1; j_call: TRBJ1-2; cdr3_aa: CASSSAVGTDPYGYTF; cdr3_nt: TGCGCCAGCAGCTCCGCCGTCGGGACAGATCCTTATGGCTACACCTTC
v_call: TRBV7-9; d_call: -; j_call: TRBJ2-5; cdr3_aa: CASSPALSGQETQYF; cdr3_nt: TGTGCCAGCAGCCCGGCCCTTAGCGGCCAAGAGACCCAGTACTTC
v_call: TRBV9; d_call: TRBD2; j_call: TRBJ2-3; cdr3_aa: CASSVAGGAGTDTQYF; cdr3_nt: TGTGCCAGCAGCGTCGCCGGGGGGGCCGGCACAGATACGCAGTATTTT
v_call: TRBV7-9; d_call: -; j_call: TRBJ2-1; cdr3_aa: CASSLVDSSNEQFF; cdr3_nt: TGTGCCAGCAGCTTAGTCGACAGCTCTAATGAGCAGTTCTTC
v_call: TRBV7-9; d_call: TRBD2; j_call: TRBJ2-5; cdr3_aa: CASSDLGLAGVQETQYF; cdr3_nt: TGTGCCAGCAGCGACCTAGGTCTAGCGGGGGTCCAAGAGACCCAGTACTTC
v_call: TRBV13; d_call: TRBD2; j_call: TRBJ2-1; cdr3_aa: CASSLRPGLSGGPTPYNEQFF; cdr3_nt: TGTGCCAGCAGCTTACGACCCGGACTAAGCGGGGGGCCAACCCCCTACAATGAGCAGTTCTTC
v_call: TRBV11-2; d_call: -; j_call: TRBJ2-4; cdr3_aa: CASSQQGNIQYF; cdr3_nt: TGTGCCAGCAGCCAACAGGGAAACATTCAGTACTTC